This T cell receptor beta chain is drawn from a study of shared T cell receptors in the human thymus. Profiled with immunoSEQ multiplex PCR; TCRdb holds only in-frame clones, not every one. The repertoire holds roughly 560,000 clones, about four fifths seen once, with more than 0.01% in the top ten. After removal of 4 bases from V and 0 bases from J, the junction contained 12 bases not matched to a gene. This CDR3 has 18 amino acids. Germline lookup yields CDR1 MNHEY and CDR2 SMNVEV (reference sequence). This clone occurred a few times. This sample was also put to use in a study of human thymus T cells. That work adds: Thymus tissue was removed during corrective cardiac surgery. Unrelated individuals had highly overlapping thymic repertoires, as reported in related research.

This sequence was found in a boy in the first two years of life with a congenital heart defect. The rearrangement links TRBV27 to TRBJ2-1; TRBD1 aligns across 7 bases. The sample taken for sequencing was thymocytes. The CDR3 region has the DNA TGTGCCAGCAGTTCGAACCCATTAACAGGGGTCTCCTACAATGAGCAGTTCTTC. It specifies CASSSNPLTGVSYNEQFF.